This is a list of T cell receptor beta chains from one sample in a study of PD-1 blockade in mismatch repair-deficient tumors. Assay: immunoSEQ multiplex PCR; the TCRdb copy retains only in-frame clones and omits some. Among about 67,000 clones, 60% to 80% were seen once, and the ten largest hold nearly 5.5%. The sample was peripheral blood, taken 2 weeks after starting pembrolizumab. The receptors were sampled from an adult with mismatch repair-deficient cancer. CDR3s include the opening cysteine and the closing phenylalanine or tryptophan. A D gene is named only where the DNA matches it firmly. The size field is filled for only some rows; it gives once, few, many or a size class.

>TRBD1|-|TRBJ1-1|TRBV11-3
CASATGLATEAFF
TGTGCCAGCGCGACAGGGCTGGCCACTGAAGCTTTCTTT
>-|-|TRBJ2-5|TRBV30
CAWSRQDKETQYF
TGTGCCTGGAGTCGACAGGATAAAGAGACCCAGTACTTC
>TRBD1|-|TRBJ1-3|TRBV7-8
CASSSGQGNTIYF
TGTGCCAGCAGTTCGGGACAGGGAAACACCATATATTTT
>-|-|TRBJ1-1|TRBV19
CASSRLRGGNTEAFF
TGTGCCAGCTCCCGACTCCGGGGGGGGAACACTGAAGCTTTCTTT
>TRBD1|few|TRBJ1-4|TRBV2
CASSLGTGNEKLFF
TGTGCCAGCAGCCTCGGGACAGGGAATGAAAAACTGTTTTTT
>TRBD1|-|TRBJ2-2|TRBV5-6
CASSSLRTGDTGELFF
TGTGCCAGCAGCTCCTTAAGGACAGGGGACACCGGGGAGCTGTTTTTT
>-|-|TRBJ2-3|TRBV19
CASSIEVGTDTQYF
TGTGCCAGTAGTATAGAAGTCGGCACAGATACGCAGTATTTT
>TRBD2|-|TRBJ2-7|TRBV9
CASSVGSGRANEQYF
TGTGCCAGCAGCGTAGGAAGCGGGAGGGCTAACGAGCAGTACTTC
>-|once|TRBJ1-2|TRBV6-5
CASTPTSGYGYTF
TGTGCCAGCACCCCCACCAGCGGATATGGCTACACCTTC
>-|-|TRBJ1-2|TRBV6-1
CASSLTNANYGYTF
TGTGCCAGCAGTCTGACAAATGCTAACTATGGCTACACCTTC
>-|-|TRBJ2-5|TRBV19
CASSIQGLDGTQYF
TGTGCCAGTAGTATCCAAGGTCTAGACGGGACCCAGTACTTC
>TRBD2|-|TRBJ2-2|TRBV6-4
CASSLLATTGELFF
TGTGCCAGCAGCCTACTAGCGACCACCGGGGAGCTGTTTTTT
>TRBD1|medium-sized|TRBJ2-1|TRBV5-1
CASSLAPPGGSGNEQFF
TGCGCCAGCAGCTTGGCGCCGCCAGGGGGCTCCGGCAATGAGCAGTTCTTC
>TRBD1|-|TRBJ1-4|TRBV29-1
CSVEDSIQGVGEKLFF
TGCAGCGTTGAAGATTCCATACAGGGGGTGGGTGAAAAACTGTTTTTT
>TRBD1|-|TRBJ1-1|TRBV19
CASRKKPGGANTEAFF
TGTGCCAGTAGGAAGAAACCAGGGGGCGCGAACACTGAAGCTTTCTTT
>TRBD2|-|TRBJ2-7|TRBV2
CASGGTSGTPCYF
TGTGCCAGCGGAGGGACTAGCGGGACTCCTTGTTACTTC
>TRBD1|-|TRBJ2-7|TRBV15
CATSRQGAGEQYF
TGTGCCACCAGCAGACAGGGGGCGGGAGAGCAGTACTTC
>-|few|TRBJ2-7|TRBV27
CASSPPPYRDTYEQYF
TGTGCCAGCAGTCCTCCCCCATACAGAGATACCTACGAGCAGTACTTC
>TRBD1|few|TRBJ1-5|TRBV7-8
CASSLGYRTGYNQPQHF
TGTGCCAGCAGCTTAGGCTACAGGACAGGGTACAATCAGCCCCAGCATTTT
>-|-|TRBJ2-2|TRBV6-5
CASSYGAGELFF
TGTGCCAGCAGTTACGGAGCCGGGGAGCTGTTTTTT
>TRBD2|-|TRBJ2-1|TRBV5-6
CASSLISGRAYNEQFF
TGTGCCAGCAGCTTGATTAGCGGGAGGGCTTACAATGAGCAGTTCTTC
>-|many|TRBJ1-1|TRBV5-4
CASSSDSSNEAFF
TGTGCCAGCAGCTCCGACAGTTCCAATGAAGCTTTCTTT
>-|-|TRBJ1-5|TRBV6-5
CASSYGRNQPQHF
TGTGCCAGCAGTTACGGGCGGAATCAGCCCCAGCATTTT
>-|-|TRBJ2-6|TRBV9
CASSVGSFSGANVLTF
TGTGCCAGCAGCGTAGGCTCCTTCTCTGGGGCCAACGTCCTGACTTTC
>-|-|TRBJ2-1|TRBV30
CAWSVRWNEQFF
TGTGCCTGGAGTGTACGGTGGAATGAGCAGTTCTTC
>TRBD2|-|TRBJ2-7|TRBV11-3
CASSLGGERDTYEQYF
TGTGCCAGCAGCTTGGGGGGGGAGCGGGATACCTACGAGCAGTACTTC
>TRBD2|-|TRBJ2-2|TRBV15
CATREGLAGTGELFF
TGTGCCACCAGAGAGGGGCTAGCGGGAACCGGGGAGCTGTTTTTT
>TRBD2|few|TRBJ2-7|TRBV27
CASSTLAGVVLEQYF
TGTGCCAGCAGTACGCTAGCGGGAGTCGTCCTCGAGCAGTACTTC
>TRBD2|-|TRBJ2-3|TRBV29-1
CSVSFFSVAGTTDTQYF
TGCAGCGTATCTTTTTTTTCAGTAGCGGGCACTACAGATACGCAGTATTTT
>-|few|TRBJ1-3|TRBV4-1
CASSPDDWVAGNTIYF
TGCGCCAGCAGCCCTGACGACTGGGTTGCTGGAAACACCATATATTTT
>-|few|TRBJ2-5|TRBV10-3
CAISTPSDLQETQYF
TGTGCCATCAGTACCCCCAGCGACCTACAAGAGACCCAGTACTTC
>TRBD1|many|TRBJ1-4|TRBV10-2
CASLGGPGGNEKLFF
TGCGCCAGCTTAGGAGGTCCAGGGGGAAATGAAAAACTGTTTTTT
>-|few|TRBJ2-2|TRBV10-1
CASSDSGDTGELFF
TGCGCCAGCAGTGACTCGGGAGACACCGGGGAGCTGTTTTTT
>-|-|TRBJ2-7|TRBV10-3
CATSPDETHEQYF
TGTGCCACCAGCCCGGACGAGACCCACGAGCAGTACTTC
>TRBD1|-|TRBJ2-7|TRBV7-7
CASSLVGQTSYEQYF
TGTGCTAGCAGCTTGGTGGGACAGACATCCTACGAGCAGTACTTC
>TRBD1|-|TRBJ1-2|TRBV30
CAGTGTGASRKGYTF
TGTGCCGGGACCGGGACAGGCGCTTCTAGAAAAGGCTACACCTTC
>TRBD1|-|TRBJ2-5|TRBV7-9
CASSPWTGKETQYF
TGTGCCAGCAGCCCATGGACAGGGAAGGAGACCCAGTACTTC
>-|-|TRBJ2-1|TRBV6-5
CASSSTYNEQFF
TGTGCCAGCAGTTCAACGTATAATGAGCAGTTCTTC
>TRBD1|-|TRBJ1-5|TRBV12-5
CASGLGQGVYQPQHF
TGTGCTAGTGGTTTGGGACAGGGGGTCTATCAGCCCCAGCATTTT
>-|-|TRBJ2-7|TRBV6-6
CASSPRVSAYEQYF
TGTGCCAGCAGCCCCCGGGTCTCGGCCTACGAGCAGTACTTC
>TRBD2|-|TRBJ2-1|TRBV19
CATTGLADYNEQFF
TGTGCCACCACCGGACTAGCGGACTACAATGAGCAGTTCTTC
>-|-|TRBJ2-2|TRBV7-9
CAIRQDTGELFF
TGTGCCATCCGACAGGACACCGGGGAGCTGTTTTTT
>-|-|TRBJ2-4|TRBV27
CASSSLGEPRDIQYF
TGTGCCAGCAGCTCCTTAGGGGAGCCCCGAGACATTCAGTACTTC
>-|-|TRBJ2-3|TRBV6-1
CASNKVMSTDTQYF
TGTGCCAGCAACAAGGTTATGAGCACAGATACGCAGTATTTT
>TRBD2|-|TRBJ2-1|TRBV5-1
CASGLAGASEQFF
TGCGCCAGTGGACTAGCGGGAGCCAGTGAGCAGTTCTTC
>-|few|TRBJ1-2|TRBV29-1
CSVDYYGYTF
TGCAGCGTAGATTACTATGGCTACACCTTC
>TRBD2|-|TRBJ2-2|TRBV7-2
CASSLGPGLAGGNAGELFF
TGTGCCAGCAGCTTAGGCCCGGGACTAGCGGGAGGGAACGCCGGGGAGCTGTTTTTT
>TRBD1|once|TRBJ1-3|TRBV5-1
CASSLSLLGTGSSFSGNTIYF
TGCGCCAGCAGCTTGTCTCTCCTCGGGACAGGGTCTTCGTTCTCTGGAAACACCATATATTTT
>-|-|TRBJ1-1|TRBV9
CASSVVDTEAFF
TGTGCCAGCAGCGTAGTTGACACTGAAGCTTTCTTT
>TRBD1|-|TRBJ2-3|TRBV5-4
CASSSQDRGDTQYF
TGTGCCAGCAGCTCCCAGGACAGGGGTGATACGCAGTATTTT
>TRBD1|-|TRBJ2-5|TRBV5-4
CASRRDLDREETQYF
TGTGCCAGCAGACGTGACTTAGACAGGGAAGAGACCCAGTACTTC
>-|-|TRBJ2-1|TRBV14
CASSQSGGNEQFF
TGTGCCAGCAGCCAAAGTGGAGGGAATGAGCAGTTCTTC
>TRBD2|once|TRBJ2-1|TRBV19
CASSGAGGRYNEQFF
TGTGCCAGTAGCGGAGCGGGAGGGAGGTACAATGAGCAGTTCTTC
>TRBD2|-|TRBJ2-1|TRBV18
CASSPSGRTTYNEQFF
TGTGCCAGCTCACCTAGCGGGAGAACGACCTACAATGAGCAGTTCTTC
>-|-|TRBJ1-5|TRBV7-2
CASSSDSGNQPQHF
TGTGCCAGCAGCTCGGACAGCGGCAATCAGCCCCAGCATTTT
>-|few|TRBJ2-7|TRBV6-6
CASSSSALIYEQYF
TGTGCCAGCAGTAGTTCGGCACTCATTTACGAGCAGTACTTC
>-|-|TRBJ2-6|TRBV27
CASSSTGGSSGANVLTF
TGTGCCAGCAGTTCAACAGGTGGAAGCTCTGGGGCCAACGTCCTGACTTTC
>-|-|TRBJ1-4|TRBV19
CASSRQELTTTNEKLFF
TGTGCCAGTAGTAGACAGGAGCTAACAACAACTAATGAAAAACTGTTTTTT
>-|-|TRBJ2-2|TRBV19
CASSIEITDSSTGELFF
TGTGCCAGTAGTATAGAAATAACGGACAGCTCAACCGGGGAGCTGTTTTTT
>-|once|TRBJ2-3|TRBV7-9
CASSYWYF
TGTGCCAGCAGCTACTGGTATTTT